The 3 T cell receptor beta chains given below trace back to one sample, sequenced in a study of blood T cell repertoires in COVID-19. The assay was immunoSEQ multiplex PCR, and TCRdb's table has in-frame clones only and misses some. The sample lists more than 80,000 clones; almost 85% were seen once. The sequencing input was peripheral blood. These TCRs come from a man between 45 and 60 years old with active or convalescent COVID-19.

The genes are TRBV30 and TRBJ1-2; D uncertain. With 5 bases removed from V and 0 bases from J, the gap between germline ends came to 10 bases. The CDR3 is 13 amino acids. Germline values: CDR1 GTSNPN, CDR2 SVGIG (reference sequence). CDR3 residues: CAWGKGANYGYTF. In DNA form, the CDR3 reads TGTGCCTGGGGGAAGGGAGCTAACTATGGCTACACCTTC.

This clone was seen more than once but under ten times. This chain connects TRBV12-3 or TRBV12-4 to TRBJ2-7; D is perhaps TRBD1 (5 bases). The ends were cut back, 7 bases at V and 1 base at J, with 8 bases in the middle. This CDR3 spans 12 amino acids. The CDR3 region has the DNA TGTGCCAGCAAGGGGTTTTCCTACGAGCAGTACTTC. This encodes CASKGFSYEQYF.

The gene calls are TRBV6-5 and TRBJ1-5; 8 bases fit TRBD1. With 10 bases clipped from V and 7 bases from J, the junction kept 15 bases outside the gene matches. CDR1 and CDR2 (germline): MNHEY, SVGAGI. The CDR3 has 15 residues. CDR3 coding DNA: TGTGCCACCAGGCCGGGACAGGACGCCCGGCAGCCCCAGCATTTT. Amino acids: CATRPGQDARQPQHF.